The clone carrying this T cell receptor beta chain was seen at least ten times. The data are from a study of T cells in Graves' hyperthyroidism and ophthalmopathy. Patients between 18 and 65 years old had hyperthyroidism, newly diagnosed and lasting under 2 months. TCR beta CDR3 region amplification was performed from RNA transcripts. HTBI primers were the set used in a first-round RT-PCR of the TCR CDR3. TCRdb passed the multiplex PCR reads through MiXCR, listing each CDR3 protein once. The sample carries about 380,000 distinct CDR3 sequences, approximately 13% recorded once. The CDR3 has 19 residues. Germline CDR1 reads SEHNR; CDR2 reads FQNEAQ (reference sequence). Losses at the gene ends were 9 bases for V and 0 bases for J; bases not matched to a gene: 18.

This chain uses TRBV7-9 with TRBJ2-7, with 12 bases lining up with TRBD2. The clonotype was recovered from a woman aged 60 to 75 with Graves' hyperthyroidism. Sequenced material: blood. CDR3 nucleotide sequence: TGTGCCAGTCATATCTCGGGACTAGCGGGTCCGGGAAGCTCCTACGAGCAGTACTTC. It translates to CASHISGLAGPGSSYEQYF.